This TCR beta chain was retrieved from a study of radiation and T cells in renal cell carcinoma. Time point meaning: baseline pretreatment blood. Treatment of the sample: 15 Gy SBRT to primary tumor, nephrectomy 4 weeks later. After SBRT, blood was collected at 2 and 4 weeks, plus baseline. The method was immunoSEQ multiplex PCR; TCRdb's version includes in-frame clones alone and lacks a portion of them. The sample yields some 120,000 clones, about four fifths seen once. Germline V gene data show CDR1 as MGHRA and CDR2 as YSYEKL. The CDR3 is made up of 15 amino acids. Trimming took off 4 bases at V and 1 base at J, with 11 bases between the two ends.

The specimen was blood, collected from a patient whose treatment included radiotherapy and nephrectomy. The chain couples TRBV4-1 to TRBJ1-5, with D possibly TRBD1 on 5 matching bases. The TCR sequence derives from a woman aged 60-75 years with renal cell carcinoma. The CDR3 region has the DNA TGCGCCAGCAGCCCCCTGGGACTGAGCAATCAGCCCCAGCATTTT. It yields the protein CASSPLGLSNQPQHF.